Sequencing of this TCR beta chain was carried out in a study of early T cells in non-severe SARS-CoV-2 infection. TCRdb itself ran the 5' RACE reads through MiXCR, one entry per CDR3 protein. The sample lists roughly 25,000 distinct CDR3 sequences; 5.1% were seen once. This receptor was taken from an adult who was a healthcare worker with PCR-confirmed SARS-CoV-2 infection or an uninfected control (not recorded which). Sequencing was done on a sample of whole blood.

The CDR3 is CASSAGDSSYEQYF. The CDR3 DNA sequence: TGTGCCAGCAGCGCCGGCGACAGCTCCTACGAGCAGTACTTC. The rearrangement uses TRBV5-4 and TRBJ2-7; D might be TRBD1 (5 bases). This CDR3 is 14 amino acids long. Germline V lookup: CDR1 SGHNT, CDR2 YYREEE (reference sequence). Trimming removed 4 bases from V and 0 bases from J, with 11 bases in between.